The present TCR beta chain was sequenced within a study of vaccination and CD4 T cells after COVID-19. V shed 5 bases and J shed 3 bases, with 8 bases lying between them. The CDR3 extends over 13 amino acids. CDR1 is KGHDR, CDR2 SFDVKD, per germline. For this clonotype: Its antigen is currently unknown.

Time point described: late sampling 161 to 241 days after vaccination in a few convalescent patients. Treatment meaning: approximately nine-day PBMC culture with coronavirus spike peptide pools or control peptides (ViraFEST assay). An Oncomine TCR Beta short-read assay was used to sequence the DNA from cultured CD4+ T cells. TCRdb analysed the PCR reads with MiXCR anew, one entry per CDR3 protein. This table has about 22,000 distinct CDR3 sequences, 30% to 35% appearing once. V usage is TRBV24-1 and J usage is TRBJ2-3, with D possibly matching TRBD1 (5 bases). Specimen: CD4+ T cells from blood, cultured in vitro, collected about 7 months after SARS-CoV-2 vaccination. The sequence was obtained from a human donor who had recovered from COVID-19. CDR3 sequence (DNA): TGTGCCACCAGTGGCGCAGGGACAGATACGCAGTATTTT. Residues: CATSGAGTDTQYF.